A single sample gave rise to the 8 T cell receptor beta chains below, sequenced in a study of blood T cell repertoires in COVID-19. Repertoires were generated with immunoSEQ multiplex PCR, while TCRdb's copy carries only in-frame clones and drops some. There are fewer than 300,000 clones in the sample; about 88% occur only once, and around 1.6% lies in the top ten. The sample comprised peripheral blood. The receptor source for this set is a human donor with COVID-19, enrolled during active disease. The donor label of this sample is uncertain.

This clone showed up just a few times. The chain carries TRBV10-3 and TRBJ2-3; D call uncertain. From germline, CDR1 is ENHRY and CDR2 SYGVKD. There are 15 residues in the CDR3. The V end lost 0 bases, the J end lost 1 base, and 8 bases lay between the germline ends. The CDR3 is CAISESRSRTDTQYF. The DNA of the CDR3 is TGTGCCATCAGTGAGTCCCGGTCTCGCACAGATACGCAGTATTTT.

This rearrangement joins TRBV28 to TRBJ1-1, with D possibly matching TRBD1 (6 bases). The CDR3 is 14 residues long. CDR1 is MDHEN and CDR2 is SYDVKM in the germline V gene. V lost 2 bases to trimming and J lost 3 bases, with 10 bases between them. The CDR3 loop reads CASSLADSYTEAFF. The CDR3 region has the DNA TGTGCCAGCAGTTTAGCGGACAGTTACACTGAAGCTTTCTTT.

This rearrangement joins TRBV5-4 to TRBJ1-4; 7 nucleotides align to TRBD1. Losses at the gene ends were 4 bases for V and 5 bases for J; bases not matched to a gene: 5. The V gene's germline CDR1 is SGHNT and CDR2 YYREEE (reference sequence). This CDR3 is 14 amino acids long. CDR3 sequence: CASSRDRYNEKLFF. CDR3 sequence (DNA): TGTGCCAGCAGCCGGGACAGATACAATGAAAAACTGTTTTTT.

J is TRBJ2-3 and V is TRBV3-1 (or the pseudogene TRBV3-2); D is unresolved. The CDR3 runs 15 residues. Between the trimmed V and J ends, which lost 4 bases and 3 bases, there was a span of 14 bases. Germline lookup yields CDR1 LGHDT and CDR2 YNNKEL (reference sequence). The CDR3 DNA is TGTGCCAGCAGCCCCAGATCGCTAGTAACAGATACGCAGTATTTT. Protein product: CASSPRSLVTDTQYF.

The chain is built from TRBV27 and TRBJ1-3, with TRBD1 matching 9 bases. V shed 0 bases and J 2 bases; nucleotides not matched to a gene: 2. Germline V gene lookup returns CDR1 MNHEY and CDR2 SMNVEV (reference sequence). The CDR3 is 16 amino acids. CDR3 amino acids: CASSLSGTGPGNTIYF. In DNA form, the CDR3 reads TGTGCCAGCAGTTTATCGGGGACAGGGCCTGGAAACACCATATATTTT.

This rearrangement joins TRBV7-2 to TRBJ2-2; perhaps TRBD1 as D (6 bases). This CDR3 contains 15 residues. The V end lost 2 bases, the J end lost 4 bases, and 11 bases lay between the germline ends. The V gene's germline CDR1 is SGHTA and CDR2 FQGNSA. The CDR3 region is CASSLTAGVTGELFF. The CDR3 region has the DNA TGTGCCAGCAGCTTAACCGCAGGGGTCACCGGGGAGCTGTTTTTT.

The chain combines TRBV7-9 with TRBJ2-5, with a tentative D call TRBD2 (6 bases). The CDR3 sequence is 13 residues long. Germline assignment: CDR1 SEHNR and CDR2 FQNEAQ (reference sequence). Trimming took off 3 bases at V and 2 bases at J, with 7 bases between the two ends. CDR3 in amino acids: CASSFGGQETQYF. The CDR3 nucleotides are TGTGCCAGCAGCTTTGGAGGGCAAGAGACCCAGTACTTC.

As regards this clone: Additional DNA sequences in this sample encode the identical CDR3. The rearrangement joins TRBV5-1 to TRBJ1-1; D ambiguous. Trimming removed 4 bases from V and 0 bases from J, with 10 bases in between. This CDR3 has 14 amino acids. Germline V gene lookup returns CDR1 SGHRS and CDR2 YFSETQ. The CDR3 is CASSPDTLNTEAFF. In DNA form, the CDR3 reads TGCGCCAGCAGCCCAGATACCCTGAACACTGAAGCTTTCTTT. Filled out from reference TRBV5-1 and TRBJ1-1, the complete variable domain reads KAGVTQTPRYLIKTRGQQVTLSCSPISGHRSVSWYQQTPGQGLQFLFEYFSETQRNKGNFPGRFSGRQFSNSRSEMNVSTLELGDSALYLCASSPDTLNTEAFFGQGTRLTVV.